The clone carrying this TCR beta chain shows up as medium-sized (0.01 to 0.1%) by frequency. Some 40,000 genome equivalents of blood DNA were amplified for TRB. The CDR3 is 13 amino acids. The germline gives CDR1 LNHDA, CDR2 SQIVND (reference sequence). This sample is part of a study of T cell clusters in autoimmune cytopenias. One tube held mixed TRB-A and TRB-B primer pools for touch-down PCR. TCRdb reanalyzed the multiplex PCR reads, giving one entry per CDR3 protein sequence and no DNA. The sample's table shows some 5,600 distinct CDR3 sequences. This sample also appeared in a second study, on T cell repertoires in aging, cancer and after chemotherapy.

The origin of this receptor is a human donor in good health. Sequencing was done on a sample of peripheral blood. V gene TRBV19 combines with J gene TRBJ1-2; TCRdb designates TRBD1, a call that cannot be tested without DNA. CDR3 loop: CATLTGGIGGYTF. Using reference TRBV19 and TRBJ1-2 for the parts outside the CDR3, the full variable domain is DGGITQSPKYLFRKEGQNVTLSCEQNLNHDAMYWYRQDPGQGLRLIYYSQIVNDFQKGDIAEGYSVSREKKESFPLTVTSAQKNPTAFYLCATLTGGIGGYTFGSGTRLTVV.